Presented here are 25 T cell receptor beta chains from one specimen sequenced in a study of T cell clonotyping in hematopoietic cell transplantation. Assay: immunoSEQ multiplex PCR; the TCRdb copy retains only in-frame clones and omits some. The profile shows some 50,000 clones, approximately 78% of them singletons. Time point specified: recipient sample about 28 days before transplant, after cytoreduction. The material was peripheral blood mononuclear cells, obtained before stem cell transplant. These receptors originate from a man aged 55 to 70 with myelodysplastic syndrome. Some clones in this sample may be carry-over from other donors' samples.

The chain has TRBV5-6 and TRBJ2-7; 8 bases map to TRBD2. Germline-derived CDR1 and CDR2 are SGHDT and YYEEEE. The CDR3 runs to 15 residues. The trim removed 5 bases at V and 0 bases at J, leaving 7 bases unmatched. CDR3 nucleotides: TGTGCCAGCAGGCCCCGGGGGGGGAACTCCTACGAGCAGTACTTC. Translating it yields CASRPRGGNSYEQYF.

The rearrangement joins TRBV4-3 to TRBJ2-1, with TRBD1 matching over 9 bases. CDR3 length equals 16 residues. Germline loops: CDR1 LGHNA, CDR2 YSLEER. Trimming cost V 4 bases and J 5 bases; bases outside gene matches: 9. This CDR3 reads CASSPLVGTGNNEQFF. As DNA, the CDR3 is TGCGCCAGCAGCCCATTGGTAGGGACAGGGAACAATGAGCAGTTCTTC.

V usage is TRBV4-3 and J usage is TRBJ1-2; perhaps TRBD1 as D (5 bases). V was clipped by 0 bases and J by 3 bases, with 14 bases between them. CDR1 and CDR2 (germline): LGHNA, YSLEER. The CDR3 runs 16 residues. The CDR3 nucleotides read TGCGCCAGCAGCCAAGACATCGGGGTCAGGGACTATGGCTACACCTTC. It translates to CASSQDIGVRDYGYTF.

The CDR3: CASSLGGGFGFKAFF. The CDR3 bases are TGTGCCAGCAGTTTAGGGGGAGGGTTTGGATTTAAAGCTTTCTTT. The chain joins TRBV28 to TRBJ1-1; TRBD1 might be the D (5 bases). Per germline, CDR1 MDHEN and CDR2 SYDVKM. V lost 2 bases and J lost 9, with 19 bases in between. The CDR3 contains 15 residues.

In DNA form, the CDR3 reads TGTGCCAGCAGGGAGGGACTAGCGGGGTTTCAAGAGACCCAGTACTTC. It yields the protein CASREGLAGFQETQYF. The chain couples TRBV2 to TRBJ2-5; 13 nucleotides align to TRBD2. The V gene's germline CDR1 is SNHLY and CDR2 FYNNEI. Trimming took 6 bases from V and 2 from J; bases not matched to a gene: 6. The CDR3 is 16 amino acids.

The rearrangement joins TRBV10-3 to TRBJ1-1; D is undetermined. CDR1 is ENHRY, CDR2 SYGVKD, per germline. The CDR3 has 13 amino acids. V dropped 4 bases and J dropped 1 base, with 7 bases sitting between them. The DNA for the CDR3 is TGTGCCATCAGTGTATTAGGGAACACTGAAGCTTTCTTT. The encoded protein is CAISVLGNTEAFF.

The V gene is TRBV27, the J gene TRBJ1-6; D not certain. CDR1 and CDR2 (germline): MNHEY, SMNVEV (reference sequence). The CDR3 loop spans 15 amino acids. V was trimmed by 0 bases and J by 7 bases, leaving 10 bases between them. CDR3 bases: TGTGCCAGCAGTTTATCGACCTCGAGGAATTCACCCCTCCACTTT. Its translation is CASSLSTSRNSPLHF.

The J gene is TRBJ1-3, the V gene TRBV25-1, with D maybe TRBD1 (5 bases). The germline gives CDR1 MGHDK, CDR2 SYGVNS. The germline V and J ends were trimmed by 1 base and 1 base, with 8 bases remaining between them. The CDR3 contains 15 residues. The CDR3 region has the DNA TGTGCCAGCAGTGAATCTGGGACTTCTGGAAACACCATATATTTT. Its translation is CASSESGTSGNTIYF.

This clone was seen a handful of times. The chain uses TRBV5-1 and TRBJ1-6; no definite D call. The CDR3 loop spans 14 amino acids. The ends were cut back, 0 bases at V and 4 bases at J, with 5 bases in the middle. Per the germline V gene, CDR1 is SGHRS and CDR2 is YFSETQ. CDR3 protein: CASSLAGYNSPLHF. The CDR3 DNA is TGCGCCAGCAGCTTGGCGGGTTATAATTCACCCCTCCACTTT.

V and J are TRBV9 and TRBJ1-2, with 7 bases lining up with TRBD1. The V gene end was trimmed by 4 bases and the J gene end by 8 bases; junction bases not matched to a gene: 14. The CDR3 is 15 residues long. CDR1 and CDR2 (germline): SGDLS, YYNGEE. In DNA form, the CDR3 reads TGTGCCAGCAGCAGAGGGACCGGGACAGCCGGAGGCTACACCTTC. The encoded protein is CASSRGTGTAGGYTF.

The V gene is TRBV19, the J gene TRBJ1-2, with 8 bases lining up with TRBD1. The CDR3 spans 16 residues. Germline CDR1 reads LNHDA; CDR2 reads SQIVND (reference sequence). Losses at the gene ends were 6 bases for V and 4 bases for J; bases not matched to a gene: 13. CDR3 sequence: CASRRGQVMTGYGYTF. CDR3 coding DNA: TGTGCCAGTAGAAGGGGACAGGTGATGACAGGCTATGGCTACACCTTC.

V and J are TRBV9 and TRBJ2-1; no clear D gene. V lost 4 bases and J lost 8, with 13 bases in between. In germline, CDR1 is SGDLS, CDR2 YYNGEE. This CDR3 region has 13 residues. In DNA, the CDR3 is TGTGCCAGCAGCCAAGCGCTGGTGGATGAGCAGTTCTTC. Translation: CASSQALVDEQFF.

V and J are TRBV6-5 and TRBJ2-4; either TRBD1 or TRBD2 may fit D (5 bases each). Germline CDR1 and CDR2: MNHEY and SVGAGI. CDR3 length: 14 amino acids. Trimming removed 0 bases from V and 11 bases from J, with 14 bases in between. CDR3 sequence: CASSYSPGLTVQYF. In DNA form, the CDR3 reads TGTGCCAGCAGTTACTCGCCGGGGCTAACGGTTCAGTACTTC.

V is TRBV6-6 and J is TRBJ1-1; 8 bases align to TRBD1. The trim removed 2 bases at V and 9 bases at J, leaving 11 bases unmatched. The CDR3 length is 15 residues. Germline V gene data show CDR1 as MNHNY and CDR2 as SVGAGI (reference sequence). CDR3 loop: CASSYNGQGPLKAFF. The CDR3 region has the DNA TGTGCCAGCAGTTACAACGGACAGGGCCCCCTGAAAGCTTTCTTT.

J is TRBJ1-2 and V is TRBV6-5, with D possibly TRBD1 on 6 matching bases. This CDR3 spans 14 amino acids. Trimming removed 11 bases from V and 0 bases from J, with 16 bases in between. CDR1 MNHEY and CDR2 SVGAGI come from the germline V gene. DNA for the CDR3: TGTGCCGCCGGGGGGCTGGCAGCTAACTATGGCTACACCTTC. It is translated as CAAGGLAANYGYTF.

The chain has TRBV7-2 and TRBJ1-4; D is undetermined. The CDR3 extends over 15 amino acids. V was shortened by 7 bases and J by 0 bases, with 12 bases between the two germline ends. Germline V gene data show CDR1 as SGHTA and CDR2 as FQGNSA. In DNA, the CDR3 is TGTGCCAGCACCGTTGGAGGTGCAACTAATGAAAAACTGTTTTTT. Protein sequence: CASTVGGATNEKLFF.

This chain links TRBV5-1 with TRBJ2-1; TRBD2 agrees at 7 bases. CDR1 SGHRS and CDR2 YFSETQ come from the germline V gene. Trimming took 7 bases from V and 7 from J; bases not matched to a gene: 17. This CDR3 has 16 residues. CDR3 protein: CASSSRGREGGNEQFF. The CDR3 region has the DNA TGCGCCAGCTCATCGAGGGGCAGGGAGGGTGGTAATGAGCAGTTCTTC. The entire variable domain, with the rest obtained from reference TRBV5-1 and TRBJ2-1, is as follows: KAGVTQTPRYLIKTRGQQVTLSCSPISGHRSVSWYQQTPGQGLQFLFEYFSETQRNKGNFPGRFSGRQFSNSRSEMNVSTLELGDSALYLCASSSRGREGGNEQFFGPGTRLTVL.

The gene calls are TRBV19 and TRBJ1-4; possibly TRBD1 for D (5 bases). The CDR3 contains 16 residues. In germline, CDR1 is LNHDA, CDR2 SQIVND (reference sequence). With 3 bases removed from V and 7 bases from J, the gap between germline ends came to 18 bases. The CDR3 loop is CASSIGAGTRGEKLFF. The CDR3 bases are TGTGCCAGTAGTATTGGGGCGGGGACGAGGGGTGAAAAACTGTTTTTT.

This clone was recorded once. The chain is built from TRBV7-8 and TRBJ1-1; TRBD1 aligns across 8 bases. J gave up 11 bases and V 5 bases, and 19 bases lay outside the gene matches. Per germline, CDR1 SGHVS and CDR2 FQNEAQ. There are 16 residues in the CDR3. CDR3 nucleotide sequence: TGTGCCAGCAGCCCCGGACAGGGAGGCCGAATAGTGGTCGCTTTCTTT. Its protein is CASSPGQGGRIVVAFF.

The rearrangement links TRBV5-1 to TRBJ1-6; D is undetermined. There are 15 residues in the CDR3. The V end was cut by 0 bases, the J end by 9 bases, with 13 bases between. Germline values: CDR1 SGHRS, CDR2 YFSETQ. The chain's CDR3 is CASSLGQNFGSPLHF. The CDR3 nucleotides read TGCGCCAGCAGCTTGGGGCAGAACTTTGGTTCACCCCTCCACTTT.

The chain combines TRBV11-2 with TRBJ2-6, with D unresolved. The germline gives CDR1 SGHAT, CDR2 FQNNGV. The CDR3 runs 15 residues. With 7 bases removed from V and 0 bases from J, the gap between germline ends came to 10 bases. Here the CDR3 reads CASTEGVSGANVLTF. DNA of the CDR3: TGTGCCAGCACCGAAGGCGTCTCTGGGGCCAACGTCCTGACTTTC.

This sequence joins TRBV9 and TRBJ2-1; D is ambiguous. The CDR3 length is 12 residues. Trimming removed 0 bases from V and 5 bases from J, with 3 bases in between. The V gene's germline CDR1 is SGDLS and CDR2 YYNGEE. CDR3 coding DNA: TGTGCCAGCAGCGTAGACGACAATGAGCAGTTCTTC. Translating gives CASSVDDNEQFF.

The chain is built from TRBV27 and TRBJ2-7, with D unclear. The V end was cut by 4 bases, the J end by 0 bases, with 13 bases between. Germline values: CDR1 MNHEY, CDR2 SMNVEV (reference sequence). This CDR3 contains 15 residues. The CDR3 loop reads CASSWAGDTSYEQYF. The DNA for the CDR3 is TGTGCCAGCAGTTGGGCCGGTGACACCTCCTACGAGCAGTACTTC.

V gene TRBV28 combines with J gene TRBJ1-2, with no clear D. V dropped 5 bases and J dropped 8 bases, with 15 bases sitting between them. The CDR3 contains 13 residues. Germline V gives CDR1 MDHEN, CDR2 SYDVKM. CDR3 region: CASSEIRGGGYTF. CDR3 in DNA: TGTGCCAGCAGTGAAATAAGAGGAGGCGGCTACACCTTC.

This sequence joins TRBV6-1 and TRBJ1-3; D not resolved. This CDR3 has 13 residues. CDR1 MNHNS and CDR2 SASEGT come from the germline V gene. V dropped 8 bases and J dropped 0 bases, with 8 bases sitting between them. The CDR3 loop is CASYQASGNTIYF. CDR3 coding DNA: TGTGCCAGCTATCAGGCCTCTGGAAACACCATATATTTT.